This record looks at one TCR beta chain sequence and its context. Produced via immunoSEQ multiplex PCR; TCRdb's table is partial and in-frame only. The profile covers about 170,000 clones, with more than 85% appearing a single time and 0.5% to 0.65% taken by the ten largest. The sample originates from a study of blood T cell repertoires in COVID-19. Trimming removed 7 bases from V and 4 bases from J, with 10 bases in between. Germline CDR1 and CDR2: LNHDA and SQIVND (reference sequence). The CDR3 length is 13 residues. This clonotype was sampled from a man between 50 and 59 years old with acute or convalescent COVID-19. The chain has TRBV19 and TRBJ2-2; maybe TRBD1 (5 bases). The sequenced material came from peripheral blood. The CDR3 bases are TGTGCCAGTATCCCCCAGGGCACCGGGGAGCTGTTTTTT. It is translated as CASIPQGTGELFF.